Shown below are 11 T cell receptor beta chains from a single sample sequenced in a study of CD8 T cells in ankylosing spondylitis. Study-wide results and limits: A motif of under 10 highly homologous TCR beta variants was seen as apparently characteristic of ankylosing spondylitis blood.

TCRdb itself ran the 5' RACE reads through MiXCR, one entry per CDR3 protein. Of around 480,000 distinct CDR3 sequences in the sample, 17% were seen once. No antigen is known for these receptors. The sequencing input was blood, either unsorted or a sorted T cell fraction (not recorded which). The receptors here all came from a male donor with ankylosing spondylitis.

The genes are TRBV29-1 and TRBJ1-2, with a weak D call TRBD1 (5 bases). CDR1 is SQVTM and CDR2 is ANQGSEA in the germline V gene. With 4 bases removed from V and 0 bases from J, the gap between germline ends came to 9 bases. The CDR3 contains 13 residues. CDR3 nucleotides: TGCAGCGTTGGGCCGGGACCTAACTATGGCTACACCTTC. This translates into CSVGPGPNYGYTF.

A few counts support this clonotype. The chain employs TRBV15 and TRBJ1-2; 8 bases align to TRBD1. The V and J ends lost 3 bases and 1 base, in that order; junction bases with no gene match: 7. The CDR3 extends over 16 amino acids. Germline CDR1 LNHNV, CDR2 YYDKDF (reference sequence). DNA of the CDR3: TGTGCCACCAGCAGTGGCAGGGGGCTACTTAACTATGGCTACACCTTC. Its protein is CATSSGRGLLNYGYTF.

This clonotype was observed many times. The chain couples TRBV5-1 to TRBJ1-4; D is possibly TRBD1 (5 bases). Trimming left V 4 bases short and J 8 bases short, with 18 bases between. Germline loops: CDR1 SGHRS, CDR2 YFSETQ. The CDR3 is 15 amino acids. The CDR3 DNA follows: TGCGCCAGCAGCCCACGGGGCCGGGATCCGGAAAAACTGTTTTTT. This sequence encodes CASSPRGRDPEKLFF.

In this sample, this clonotype turned up a few times. This chain connects TRBV29-1 to TRBJ1-4, with 7 positions matching TRBD1. V was pared by 6 bases and J by 5 bases, with 18 bases of the junction left unmatched. The length of the CDR3 is 17 residues. Germline V gene sequence: CDR1 SQVTM, CDR2 ANQGSEA. CDR3 region: CSVTKIGGHRGNEKLFF. The DNA for the CDR3 is TGCAGCGTCACCAAAATCGGGGGTCACAGGGGCAATGAAAAACTGTTTTTT.

The chain joins TRBV18 to TRBJ2-4, with D possibly being TRBD1 (6 bases). The V end was cut by 2 bases, the J end by 0 bases, with 14 bases between. The germline gives CDR1 KGHSH, CDR2 LQKENI. The CDR3 loop spans 17 amino acids. The CDR3 sequence is CASSPSGQQGAKNIQYF. CDR3 DNA: TGTGCCAGCTCACCAAGCGGCCAACAGGGAGCCAAAAACATTCAGTACTTC. The full variable domain, completed using reference TRBV18 and TRBJ2-4, is NAGVMQNPRHLVRRRGQEARLRCSPMKGHSHVYWYRQLPEEGLKFMVYLQKENIIDESGMPKERFSAEFPKEGPSILRIQQVVRGDSAAYFCASSPSGQQGAKNIQYFGAGTRLSVL.

This clonotype has a count of ten or more. At one of its ends the junction is not consistent with the germline gene, which may arise from a read error. This rearrangement joins TRBV11-2 to TRBJ1-1; unclear D gene. CDR1 SGHAT and CDR2 FQNNGV come from the germline V gene. The CDR3 is made up of 12 amino acids. This CDR3 reads CASSLVDTEAFF. The DNA of the CDR3 is TGTGCCAGCAGTTTAGTAGATACTGAAGCTTTCTTT. The full variable domain, with the rest looked up from reference TRBV11-2 and TRBJ1-1, is EAGVAQSPRYKIIEKRQSVAFWCNPISGHATLYWYQQILGQGPKLLIQFQNNGVVDDSQLPKDRFSAERLKGVDSTLKIQPAKLEDSAVYLCASSLVDTEAFFGQGTRLTVV.

The V and J genes are TRBV20-1 and TRBJ2-1; either TRBD1 or TRBD2 may supply D (5 bases each). There are 14 residues in the CDR3. V gave up 5 bases and J gave up 7 bases, with 18 bases separating them. Germline V CDR1 and CDR2: DFQATT, SNEGSKA (reference sequence). DNA for the CDR3: TGCAGTGCTCCAGGCCCCGGGGCAGGTAATGAGCAGTTCTTC. Its translation: CSAPGPGAGNEQFF.

In this sample, this clonotype turned up a few times. This sequence joins TRBV27 and TRBJ2-7, with a possible D match to TRBD1 (6 bases). The CDR3 is 16 residues long. With 2 bases removed from V and 7 bases from J, the gap between germline ends came to 21 bases. CDR1 and CDR2 (germline): MNHEY, SMNVEV (reference sequence). Written as DNA, the CDR3 is TGTGCCAGCAGTTTACGACAAATCGACAGGACGGGAGAGCAGTACTTC. Translation: CASSLRQIDRTGEQYF.

V gene TRBV28 combines with J gene TRBJ2-5; possibly TRBD1 or TRBD2 for D (5 bases each). The germline V and J ends were trimmed by 5 bases and 0 bases, with 10 bases remaining between them. Germline CDR1 and CDR2: MDHEN and SYDVKM. This CDR3 is built from 14 residues. The CDR3 coding sequence is TGTGCCAGCAGTCTACCGGGACACCAAGAGACCCAGTACTTC. Its protein is CASSLPGHQETQYF.

This clonotype was detected a few times. CDR3 bases: TGTGCCAGCAGCTATTACGGGACTCCAGGTACTGAAGCTTTCTTT. As protein: CASSYYGTPGTEAFF. The chain combines TRBV5-6 with TRBJ1-1; tentatively, D is TRBD1 (5 bases). Trimming pared 3 bases from V and 5 bases from J, leaving 17 bases between. CDR3 length equals 15 residues. From germline, CDR1 is SGHDT and CDR2 YYEEEE.

This clonotype was seen a few times. The V call is TRBV7-9, the J call TRBJ2-7; 12 nucleotides line up with TRBD2. The V and J ends lost 5 bases and 4 bases, in that order; junction bases with no gene match: 3. There are 14 residues in the CDR3. Per the germline V gene, CDR1 is SEHNR and CDR2 is FQNEAQ (reference sequence). This CDR3 reads CASSRTSGEYEQYF. CDR3 bases: TGTGCCAGCAGCCGGACTAGCGGGGAATACGAGCAGTACTTC.